The 22 T cell receptor beta chains given below trace back to one sample, sequenced in a study of STAT5B mutations in CD4+ large granular lymphocyte leukemia. TCRdb keeps only in-frame clones here, not all; method: immunoSEQ multiplex PCR. This sample has over 30,000 clones, with roughly 76% found just once. Sequencing input: CD4+ T cells from blood buffy coats. Receptors originate from a human donor in good health.

The chain uses TRBV30 and TRBJ2-6; the match to TRBD1 covers 12 bases. The CDR3 spans 16 residues. V shed 3 bases and J 2 bases; nucleotides not matched to a gene: 2. Per germline, CDR1 GTSNPN and CDR2 SVGIG (reference sequence). The CDR3 DNA is TGTGCCTGGAGGGGACAGGGGGCAACTGGGGCCAACGTCCTGACTTTC. Translating gives CAWRGQGATGANVLTF.

V is TRBV6-1 and J is TRBJ2-1; 13 bases match TRBD2. V lost 3 bases, J lost 4 bases, and 12 bases stayed unmatched. The CDR3 sequence is 19 residues long. The V gene's germline CDR1 is MNHNS and CDR2 SASEGT. CDR3 sequence: CASSDHPGLAGRIYNEQFF. The CDR3 DNA sequence: TGTGCCAGCAGTGATCACCCGGGACTAGCGGGACGGATTTACAATGAGCAGTTCTTC.

The CDR3 sequence is CASSRLAGSYNEQFF. CDR3 DNA sequence: TGTGCCAGTTCTAGACTAGCAGGCTCCTACAATGAGCAGTTCTTC. J is TRBJ2-1 and V is TRBV19; 7 bases line up with TRBD2. This CDR3 region has 15 residues. Germline loops: CDR1 LNHDA, CDR2 SQIVND (reference sequence). Trimming removed 8 bases from V and 0 bases from J; junction bases left unmatched: 7. The whole variable domain, filled in from reference TRBV19 and TRBJ2-1, reads DGGITQSPKYLFRKEGQNVTLSCEQNLNHDAMYWYRQDPGQGLRLIYYSQIVNDFQKGDIAEGYSVSREKKESFPLTVTSAQKNPTAFYLCASSRLAGSYNEQFFGPGTRLTVL.

The chain employs TRBV4-3 and TRBJ1-2; tentative D call: TRBD1 (6 bases). V was clipped by 2 bases and J by 7 bases, with 20 bases between them. Per the germline V gene, CDR1 is LGHNA and CDR2 is YSLEER. The CDR3 is made up of 16 amino acids. CDR3 in amino acids: CASSQYAPGGASGYTF. The CDR3 nucleotides read TGCGCCAGCAGCCAATACGCCCCTGGGGGGGCAAGTGGCTACACCTTC.

This clone is a singleton in its sample. The chain links TRBV7-2 to TRBJ2-3; D possibly uses TRBD1 or TRBD2 (5 bases each). This CDR3 is built from 12 residues. Germline V lookup: CDR1 SGHTA, CDR2 FQGNSA. Trimming cost V 4 bases and J 6 bases, with 8 bases left between them. The CDR3 DNA reads TGTGCCAGCAGCTCGGGACGGGATACGCAGTATTTT. Its translation: CASSSGRDTQYF.

This chain joins TRBV7-2 and TRBJ2-5; 10 positions agree with TRBD2. The CDR3 contains 14 residues. Germline V CDR1 and CDR2: SGHTA, FQGNSA. Trimming at V came to 1 base and at J to 4 bases, leaving 0 bases not matched to a gene. The CDR3 nucleotides are TGTGCCAGCAGCTTAGGACTAGCGGGAGAGACCCAGTACTTC. It codes for CASSLGLAGETQYF. The full variable domain, in which reference TRBV7-2 and TRBJ2-5 provide the parts outside the CDR3, is GAGVSQSPSNKVTEKGKDVELRCDPISGHTALYWYRQSLGQGLEFLIYFQGNSAPDKSGLPSDRFSAERTGGSVSTLTIQRTQQEDSAVYLCASSLGLAGETQYFGPGTRLLVL.

The V and J genes are TRBV6-5 and TRBJ2-3; 7 bases fit TRBD2. The V and J ends lost 6 bases and 3 bases, in that order; junction bases with no gene match: 6. The germline V gene encodes CDR1 MNHEY and CDR2 SVGAGI. The CDR3 contains 14 residues. The CDR3 sequence is CASRRTSGTDTQYF. CDR3 DNA sequence: TGTGCCAGCAGGCGGACTAGTGGGACAGATACGCAGTATTTT.

This rearrangement joins TRBV20-1 to TRBJ1-2; D uncertain. The CDR3 spans 11 residues. Germline CDR1 is DFQATT and CDR2 is SNEGSKA (reference sequence). Trimming stripped 0 bases from V and 4 bases from J, with 3 bases between. The CDR3 region has the DNA TGCAGTGCTAGAGACGGCTATGGCTACACCTTC. Translation gives CSARDGYGYTF.

The chain has TRBV28 and TRBJ1-2, with D maybe TRBD1 (6 bases). The germline CDR1 and CDR2 sequences are MDHEN and SYDVKM. Trimming removed 3 bases from V and 2 bases from J, with 7 bases in between. This CDR3 has 13 amino acids. The chain's CDR3 is CASSLTGNYGYTF. DNA of the CDR3: TGTGCCAGCAGTTTGACAGGCAACTATGGCTACACCTTC.

V is TRBV28 and J is TRBJ1-1; the D gene is possibly TRBD1 (5 bases). The CDR3 is 15 residues long. V was shortened by 8 bases and J by 0 bases, with 16 bases between the two germline ends. The V gene's germline CDR1 is MDHEN and CDR2 SYDVKM. The CDR3 bases are TGTGCCAGCCTAACCGGGGGAACTTTGAACACTGAAGCTTTCTTT. It yields the protein CASLTGGTLNTEAFF.

Here the CDR3 DNA reads TGCGCCAGCAGCCAAGCCCCCTCTAGCGGGAGGTATCAGGAGACCCAGTACTTC. Its protein product is CASSQAPSSGRYQETQYF. V and J are TRBV4-3 and TRBJ2-5; 11 nucleotides align to TRBD2. Germline CDR1 and CDR2: LGHNA and YSLEER. The CDR3 is made up of 18 amino acids. With 1 base clipped from V and 5 bases from J, the junction kept 12 bases outside the gene matches.

V usage is TRBV14 and J usage is TRBJ1-2; 8 positions match TRBD1. Germline values: CDR1 SGHDN, CDR2 FVKESK. J lost 4 bases, V lost 0 bases, and 7 bases had no gene match. This CDR3 region has 16 residues. DNA of the CDR3: TGTGCCAGCAGCCAAGACCCACAGGGGGTGGGCTATGGCTACACCTTC. Its protein product is CASSQDPQGVGYGYTF.

The V call is TRBV6-6, the J call TRBJ2-1; D is unclear. V lost 10 bases and J 4 bases, leaving 17 bases between the germline ends. The CDR3 runs 14 residues. In germline, CDR1 is MNHNY, CDR2 SVGAGI (reference sequence). The CDR3 protein is CATRESRRYNEQFF. CDR3 DNA sequence: TGTGCCACCCGTGAGTCACGGCGTTACAATGAGCAGTTCTTC.

This sequence joins TRBV2 and TRBJ2-3, with a possible D match to TRBD2 (5 bases). The ends were cut back, 11 bases at V and 0 bases at J, with 15 bases in the middle. The CDR3 spans 14 residues. Per germline, CDR1 SNHLY and CDR2 FYNNEI. CDR3 sequence reads: CASLRGISTDTQYF. CDR3 bases: TGTGCCTCCCTGAGAGGGATTAGCACAGATACGCAGTATTTT.

The chain combines TRBV7-2 with TRBJ2-5; 7 nucleotides align to TRBD2. The CDR3 consists of 13 residues. Germline V gene lookup returns CDR1 SGHTA and CDR2 FQGNSA. The V segment lost 5 bases and the J segment 2 bases; nucleotides outside the gene matches: 2. The CDR3 protein is CASSPGGQETQYF. DNA for the CDR3: TGTGCCAGCAGCCCCGGGGGGCAAGAGACCCAGTACTTC.

The chain combines TRBV28 with TRBJ2-7; D unresolved. The V gene lost 4 bases and the J gene lost 4 bases, with 11 bases spanning the gap. This CDR3 region has 13 residues. Per germline, CDR1 MDHEN and CDR2 SYDVKM. The CDR3 reads CASSSGPLYEQYF. The CDR3 DNA is TGTGCCAGCAGTTCCGGGCCCTTGTACGAGCAGTACTTC.

This clone was counted a few times. The V and J genes are TRBV7-9 and TRBJ1-2; D is perhaps TRBD1 (5 bases). The CDR3 loop spans 13 amino acids. Trimming stripped 0 bases from V and 8 bases from J, with 10 bases between. Looked up from germline, CDR1 is SEHNR and CDR2 is FQNEAQ (reference sequence). Here the CDR3 reads CASSLARDWGYTF. CDR3 nucleotide sequence: TGTGCCAGCAGCTTAGCAAGGGACTGGGGCTACACCTTC.

The rearrangement links TRBV7-9 to TRBJ2-1; 13 bases are shared with TRBD2. The CDR3 sequence is 19 residues long. Germline values: CDR1 SEHNR, CDR2 FQNEAQ (reference sequence). V was clipped by 5 bases and J by 3 bases; unmatched bases: 13. The CDR3 DNA follows: TGTGCCAGCAGCACAAACCAGCCGGGACTAGCGGGAATCTACAATGAGCAGTTCTTC. It specifies CASSTNQPGLAGIYNEQFF. Complete variable domain (other parts from reference TRBV7-9 and TRBJ2-1): DTGVSQNPRHKITKRGQNVTFRCDPISEHNRLYWYRQTLGQGPEFLTYFQNEAQLEKSRLLSDRFSAERPKGSFSTLEIQRTEQGDSAMYLCASSTNQPGLAGIYNEQFFGPGTRLTVL.

This clone was observed a few times. The J gene is TRBJ1-1, the V gene TRBV9; possibly TRBD1 for D (5 bases). The CDR3 has 15 residues. The germline gives CDR1 SGDLS, CDR2 YYNGEE. V shed 1 base and J shed 2 bases, with 12 bases lying between them. This CDR3 is CASSVSGTGNTEAFF. The CDR3 region has the DNA TGTGCCAGCAGCGTATCCGGGACGGGCAACACTGAAGCTTTCTTT.

The V and J genes are TRBV6-5 and TRBJ1-3; D is ambiguous. The CDR3 is 13 amino acids. Germline V gene data show CDR1 as MNHEY and CDR2 as SVGAGI. Trimming removed 5 bases from V and 0 bases from J, with 5 bases in between. The CDR3, as DNA: TGTGCCAGCAGTCGGAGCTCTGGAAACACCATATATTTT. Translated, it gives CASSRSSGNTIYF.

The chain is built from TRBV28 and TRBJ2-5; 8 nucleotides match TRBD2. The J call is doubtful: the DNA matches TRBJ2-7 better. This CDR3 contains 16 residues. CDR1 MDHEN and CDR2 SYDVKM come from the germline V gene. CDR3 protein: CASSSAAGALSYEQYF. The CDR3 DNA reads as TGTGCCAGCAGCTCCGCAGCGGGAGCATTATCCTACGAGCAGTACTTC.

V and J are TRBV9 and TRBJ2-6; TRBD2 agrees at 13 bases. The CDR3 spans 17 residues. V lost 0 bases, J lost 3 bases, and 0 bases stayed unmatched. The germline V gene has CDR1 SGDLS and CDR2 YYNGEE. The CDR3 DNA is TGTGCCAGCAGCGTAGGACTAGCGGGAGGTGGGGCCAACGTCCTGACTTTC. Translation: CASSVGLAGGGANVLTF.